This entry is about one T cell receptor (beta chain). Its antigen is unknown. The record originates from a study of immune evolution from preneoplasia to lung adenocarcinoma. Study-level findings and limits: Top clone frequencies peaked in normal lung, apparently declining through invasive adenocarcinoma. Later-stage lesions seemingly showed higher T cell density and diversity than normal lung.

The table came from immunoSEQ multiplex PCR; TCRdb's copy has only in-frame clones and leaves some out. The profile shows about 8,200 clones, over 75% of them singletons. The specimen sequenced was FFPE adjacent normal lung tissue. The receptor was derived from a person aged 70 to 80 with lung adenocarcinoma.

This chain's CDR3 is CASSYSTQAAVQFF. CDR3 DNA sequence: TGTGCCAGCAGTTACTCGACCCAAGCGGCGGTGCAGTTCTTC. The V gene is TRBV6-5, the J gene TRBJ2-1; tentatively, D is TRBD2 (5 bases). Germline V gene data show CDR1 as MNHEY and CDR2 as SVGAGI. V was cut by 0 bases and J by 12 bases, with 15 bases left in between. The CDR3 contains 14 residues.